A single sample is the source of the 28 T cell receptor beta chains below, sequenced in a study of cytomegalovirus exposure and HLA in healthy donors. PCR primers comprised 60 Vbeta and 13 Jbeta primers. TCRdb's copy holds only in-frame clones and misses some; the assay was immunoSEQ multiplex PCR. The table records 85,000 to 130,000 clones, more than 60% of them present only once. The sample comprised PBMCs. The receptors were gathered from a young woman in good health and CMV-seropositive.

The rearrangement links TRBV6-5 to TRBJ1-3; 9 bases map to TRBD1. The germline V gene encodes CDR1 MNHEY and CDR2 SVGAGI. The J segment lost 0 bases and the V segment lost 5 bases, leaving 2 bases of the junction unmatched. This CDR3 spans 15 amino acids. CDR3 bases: TGTGCCAGCAGTCAGGGACAGGGCTCTGGAAACACCATATATTTT. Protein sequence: CASSQGQGSGNTIYF.

CDR3 sequence reads: CASSLGAGAYPQYF. Here the CDR3 DNA reads TGTGCCAGCAGTTTAGGAGCGGGAGCCTATCCGCAGTATTTT. This rearrangement joins TRBV27 to TRBJ2-3, with 8 bases matching TRBD2. CDR1 MNHEY and CDR2 SMNVEV come from the germline V gene (reference sequence). The CDR3 loop spans 14 amino acids. V shed 2 bases and J 10 bases; nucleotides not matched to a gene: 8.

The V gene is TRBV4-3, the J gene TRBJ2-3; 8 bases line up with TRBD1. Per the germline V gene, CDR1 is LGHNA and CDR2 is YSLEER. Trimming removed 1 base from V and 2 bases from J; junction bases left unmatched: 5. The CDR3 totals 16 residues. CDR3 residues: CASSQVHRGITDTQYF. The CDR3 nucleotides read TGCGCCAGCAGCCAAGTTCACAGGGGGATCACAGATACGCAGTATTTT.

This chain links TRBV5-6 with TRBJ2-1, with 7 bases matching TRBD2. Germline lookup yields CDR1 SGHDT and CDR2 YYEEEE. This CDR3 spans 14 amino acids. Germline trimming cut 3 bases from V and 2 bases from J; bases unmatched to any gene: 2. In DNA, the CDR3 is TGTGCCAGCAGCTCGGGACTAACCTACAATGAGCAGTTCTTC. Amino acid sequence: CASSSGLTYNEQFF.

DNA for the CDR3: TGTGCCAGTAGGGCGGGACAGGGCACCTCGATCGGGGGGATGAACACTGAAGCTTTCTTT. Protein: CASRAGQGTSIGGMNTEAFF. This chain connects TRBV19 to TRBJ1-1, with TRBD1 matching over 9 bases. Germline CDR1 LNHDA, CDR2 SQIVND (reference sequence). The CDR3 contains 20 residues. With 6 bases clipped from V and 0 bases from J, the junction kept 20 bases outside the gene matches. The entire variable domain, with the rest obtained from reference TRBV19 and TRBJ1-1, is as follows: DGGITQSPKYLFRKEGQNVTLSCEQNLNHDAMYWYRQDPGQGLRLIYYSQIVNDFQKGDIAEGYSVSREKKESFPLTVTSAQKNPTAFYLCASRAGQGTSIGGMNTEAFFGQGTRLTVV.

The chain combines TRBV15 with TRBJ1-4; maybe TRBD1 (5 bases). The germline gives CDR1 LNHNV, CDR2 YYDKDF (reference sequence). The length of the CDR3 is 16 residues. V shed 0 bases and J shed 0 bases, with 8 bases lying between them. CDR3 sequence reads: CATSRDGGATNEKLFF. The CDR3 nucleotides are TGTGCCACCAGCAGAGATGGGGGGGCAACTAATGAAAAACTGTTTTTT.

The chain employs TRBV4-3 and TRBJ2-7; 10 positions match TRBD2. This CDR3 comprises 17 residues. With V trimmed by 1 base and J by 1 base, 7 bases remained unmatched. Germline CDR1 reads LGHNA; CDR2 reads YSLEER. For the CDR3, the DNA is TGCGCCAGCAGCCAAGCCCTAGCGGGAGTGGGGTCCTACGAGCAGTACTTC. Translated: CASSQALAGVGSYEQYF.

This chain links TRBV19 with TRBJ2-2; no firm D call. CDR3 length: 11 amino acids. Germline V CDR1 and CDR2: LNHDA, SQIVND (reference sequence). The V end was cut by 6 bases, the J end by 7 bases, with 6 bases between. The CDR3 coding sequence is TGTGCCAGTAGCGCGTACGGGGAGCTGTTTTTT. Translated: CASSAYGELFF.

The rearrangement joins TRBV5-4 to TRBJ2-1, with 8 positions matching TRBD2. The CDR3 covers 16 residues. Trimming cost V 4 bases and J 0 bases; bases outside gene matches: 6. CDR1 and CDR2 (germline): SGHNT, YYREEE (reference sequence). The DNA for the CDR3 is TGTGCCAGCAGCAGCCGGACTAGCCACTCCTACAATGAGCAGTTCTTC. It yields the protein CASSSRTSHSYNEQFF.

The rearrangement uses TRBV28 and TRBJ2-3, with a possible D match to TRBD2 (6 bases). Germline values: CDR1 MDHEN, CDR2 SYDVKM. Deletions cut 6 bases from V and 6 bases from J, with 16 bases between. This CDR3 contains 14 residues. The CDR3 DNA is TGTGCCAGCAGCGGGACTCCGACAAGGGATACGCAGTATTTT. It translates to CASSGTPTRDTQYF.

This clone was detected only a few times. The CDR3 here is CASSVADSSYEQYF. The DNA of the CDR3 is TGTGCCAGCAGCGTAGCGGACAGTTCCTACGAGCAGTACTTC. The chain links TRBV9 to TRBJ2-5; D is perhaps TRBD1 (6 bases). The closer fit of TRBJ2-7 to the DNA end suggests the J call may be wrong. CDR1 and CDR2 from the germline V gene are SGDLS and YYNGEE. CDR3 length: 14 amino acids.

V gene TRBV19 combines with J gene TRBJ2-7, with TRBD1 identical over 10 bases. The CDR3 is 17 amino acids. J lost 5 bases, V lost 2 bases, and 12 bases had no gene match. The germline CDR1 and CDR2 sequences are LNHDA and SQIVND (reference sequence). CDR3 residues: CASSIISGDRGANEQYF. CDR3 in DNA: TGTGCCAGTAGTATAATATCCGGGGACAGGGGAGCTAACGAGCAGTACTTC. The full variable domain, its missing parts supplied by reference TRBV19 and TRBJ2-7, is DGGITQSPKYLFRKEGQNVTLSCEQNLNHDAMYWYRQDPGQGLRLIYYSQIVNDFQKGDIAEGYSVSREKKESFPLTVTSAQKNPTAFYLCASSIISGDRGANEQYFGPGTRLTVT.

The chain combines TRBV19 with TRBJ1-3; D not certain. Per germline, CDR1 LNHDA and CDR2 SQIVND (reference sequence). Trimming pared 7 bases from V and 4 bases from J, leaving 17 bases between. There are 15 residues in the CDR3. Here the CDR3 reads CASNLGGSVGNTIYF. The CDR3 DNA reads TGTGCCAGTAACCTCGGAGGGTCGGTCGGAAACACCATATATTTT. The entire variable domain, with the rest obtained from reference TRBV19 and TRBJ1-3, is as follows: DGGITQSPKYLFRKEGQNVTLSCEQNLNHDAMYWYRQDPGQGLRLIYYSQIVNDFQKGDIAEGYSVSREKKESFPLTVTSAQKNPTAFYLCASNLGGSVGNTIYFGEGSWLTVV.

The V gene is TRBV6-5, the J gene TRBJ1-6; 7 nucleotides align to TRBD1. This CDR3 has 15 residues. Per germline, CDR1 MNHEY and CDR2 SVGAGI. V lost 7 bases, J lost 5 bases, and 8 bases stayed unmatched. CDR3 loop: CASNPLQGNNSPLHF. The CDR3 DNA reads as TGTGCCAGCAATCCGCTACAGGGGAATAATTCACCCCTCCACTTT.

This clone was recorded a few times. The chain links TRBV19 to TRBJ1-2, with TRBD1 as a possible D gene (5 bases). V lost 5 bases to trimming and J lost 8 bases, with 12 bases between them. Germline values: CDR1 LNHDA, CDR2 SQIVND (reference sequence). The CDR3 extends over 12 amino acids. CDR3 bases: TGTGCCAGTAGTCCTCAGGGAGGCGGCTACACCTTC. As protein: CASSPQGGGYTF.

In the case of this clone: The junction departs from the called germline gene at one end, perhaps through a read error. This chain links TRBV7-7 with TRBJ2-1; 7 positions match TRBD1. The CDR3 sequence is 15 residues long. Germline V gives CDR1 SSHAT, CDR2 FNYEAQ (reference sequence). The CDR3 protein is CASSYDRAEYNEQFF. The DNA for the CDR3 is TGTGCTAGCAGCTACGACAGGGCCGAATACAATGAGCAGTTCTTC.

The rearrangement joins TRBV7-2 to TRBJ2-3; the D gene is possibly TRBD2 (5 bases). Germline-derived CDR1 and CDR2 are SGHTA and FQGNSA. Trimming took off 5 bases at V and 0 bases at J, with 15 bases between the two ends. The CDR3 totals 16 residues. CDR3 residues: CASSPVAGLSTDTQYF. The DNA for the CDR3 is TGTGCCAGCAGCCCTGTTGCGGGTTTAAGCACAGATACGCAGTATTTT.

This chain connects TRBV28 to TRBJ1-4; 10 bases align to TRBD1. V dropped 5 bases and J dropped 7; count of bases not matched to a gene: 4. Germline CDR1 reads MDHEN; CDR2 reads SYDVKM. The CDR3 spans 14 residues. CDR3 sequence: CASSMTGGGEKLFF. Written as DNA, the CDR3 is TGTGCCAGCAGTATGACAGGGGGCGGTGAAAAACTGTTTTTT.

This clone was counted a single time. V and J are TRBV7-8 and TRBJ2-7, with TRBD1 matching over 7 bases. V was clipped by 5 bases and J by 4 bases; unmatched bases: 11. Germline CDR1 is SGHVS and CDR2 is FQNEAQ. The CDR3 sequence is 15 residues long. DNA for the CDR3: TGTGCCAGCAGCGCGACTTCGACAGGGTGGTACGAGCAGTACTTC. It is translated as CASSATSTGWYEQYF.

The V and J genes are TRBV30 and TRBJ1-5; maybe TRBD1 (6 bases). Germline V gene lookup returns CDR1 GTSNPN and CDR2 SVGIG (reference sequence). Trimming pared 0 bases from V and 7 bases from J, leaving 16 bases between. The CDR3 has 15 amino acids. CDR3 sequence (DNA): TGTGCCTGGAGTGTCGGGGGGCCATCTCGCCAGCCCCAGCATTTT. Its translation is CAWSVGGPSRQPQHF.

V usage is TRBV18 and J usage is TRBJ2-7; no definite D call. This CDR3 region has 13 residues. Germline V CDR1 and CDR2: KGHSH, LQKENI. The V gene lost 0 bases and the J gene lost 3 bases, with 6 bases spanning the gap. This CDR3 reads CASSPPTIYEQYF. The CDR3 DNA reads TGTGCCAGCTCACCACCTACTATCTACGAGCAGTACTTC.

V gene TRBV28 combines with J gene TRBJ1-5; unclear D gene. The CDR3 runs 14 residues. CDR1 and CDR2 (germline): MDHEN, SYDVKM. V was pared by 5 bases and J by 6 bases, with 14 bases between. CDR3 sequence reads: CASSLPLAGQPQHF. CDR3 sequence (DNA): TGTGCCAGCAGTCTGCCCCTGGCTGGTCAGCCCCAGCATTTT.

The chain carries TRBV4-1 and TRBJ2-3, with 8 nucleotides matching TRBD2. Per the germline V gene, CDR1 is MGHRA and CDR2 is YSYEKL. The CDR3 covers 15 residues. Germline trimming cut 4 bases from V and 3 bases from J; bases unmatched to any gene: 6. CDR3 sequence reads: CASSPSGRRTDTQYF. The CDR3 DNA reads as TGCGCCAGCAGCCCCAGCGGGAGAAGGACAGATACGCAGTATTTT.

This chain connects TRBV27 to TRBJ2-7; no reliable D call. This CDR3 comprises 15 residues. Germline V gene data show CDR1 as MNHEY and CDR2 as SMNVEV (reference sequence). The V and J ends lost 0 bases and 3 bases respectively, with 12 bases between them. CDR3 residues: CASSLSYQVIYEQYF. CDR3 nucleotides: TGTGCCAGCAGTTTATCGTACCAGGTAATCTACGAGCAGTACTTC.

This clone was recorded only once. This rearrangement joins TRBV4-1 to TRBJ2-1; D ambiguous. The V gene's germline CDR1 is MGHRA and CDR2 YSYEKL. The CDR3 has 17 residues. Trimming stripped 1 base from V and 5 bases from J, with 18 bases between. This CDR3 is CASSQGKLGAYNNEQFF. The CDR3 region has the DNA TGCGCCAGCAGCCAAGGGAAGTTGGGCGCCTATAACAATGAGCAGTTCTTC.

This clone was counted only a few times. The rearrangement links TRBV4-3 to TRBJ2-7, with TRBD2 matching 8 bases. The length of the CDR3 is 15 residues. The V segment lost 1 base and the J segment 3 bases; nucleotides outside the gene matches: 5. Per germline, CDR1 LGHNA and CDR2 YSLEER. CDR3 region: CASSQGTSGNYEQYF. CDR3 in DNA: TGCGCCAGCAGCCAAGGAACTAGCGGCAACTACGAGCAGTACTTC.

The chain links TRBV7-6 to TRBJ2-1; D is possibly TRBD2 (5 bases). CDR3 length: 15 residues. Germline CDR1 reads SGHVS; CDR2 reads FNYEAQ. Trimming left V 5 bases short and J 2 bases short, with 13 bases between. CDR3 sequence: CASSTTEAPYNEQFF. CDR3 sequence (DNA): TGTGCCAGCAGCACGACGGAGGCACCCTACAATGAGCAGTTCTTC.

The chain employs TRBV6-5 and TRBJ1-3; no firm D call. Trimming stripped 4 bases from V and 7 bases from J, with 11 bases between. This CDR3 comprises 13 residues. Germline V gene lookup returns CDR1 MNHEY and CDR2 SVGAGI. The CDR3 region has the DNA TGTGCCAGCAGTTCCAACGCCGGGAACACCATATATTTT. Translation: CASSSNAGNTIYF.